Given below is one TCR beta chain in context. Its antigen is undetermined. The data stem from a study of T cells in Graves' hyperthyroidism and ophthalmopathy. Regions amplified from RNA transcripts were the TCR beta CDR3 regions. With the HTBI primer set, the TCR CDR3 went through a first round of RT-PCR. TCRdb re-called the multiplex PCR reads through MiXCR, storing one row per CDR3 protein. Of more than 350,000 distinct CDR3 sequences listed, about 18% are singletons. Regarding the study as a whole: Most thyroid clonotypes expanded above 0.001 appeared in blood too. In validation, the model predicted ophthalmopathy. These predictions came a median about 6.5 months before onset.

Trimming removed 7 bases at V and 6 bases at J, with 17 bases between. The CDR3 sequence is 14 residues long. Germline-derived CDR1 and CDR2 are LGHNT and FRNRAP. The chain is built from TRBV12-5 and TRBJ2-3, with D possibly matching TRBD2 (5 bases). Sequenced sample: blood. The TCR comes from a woman under 40 with Graves' hyperthyroidism that later progressed to Graves' ophthalmopathy. DNA for the CDR3: TGTGCTAGTGCATTAGCGCAGGTGGGCGATACGCAGTATTTT. Translation: CASALAQVGDTQYF.